One sample yielded the 26 T cell receptor beta chains listed below, sequenced in a study of blood T cell repertoires in COVID-19. Produced via immunoSEQ multiplex PCR; TCRdb's table is partial and in-frame only. The table has around 100,000 clones, 70% to 85% seen once. The specimen was peripheral blood. These receptors were collected from a human donor in a cohort sampled during active COVID-19.

The chain combines TRBV19 with TRBJ1-1; D is possibly TRBD1 (6 bases). The V gene's germline CDR1 is LNHDA and CDR2 SQIVND (reference sequence). The germline V and J ends were trimmed by 8 bases and 5 bases, with 15 bases remaining between them. CDR3 length: 13 amino acids. CDR3 protein: CASSDLRGTEAFF. The CDR3 DNA reads TGTGCCAGTTCAGACCTAAGGGGGACTGAAGCTTTCTTT.

The V call is TRBV5-1, the J call TRBJ2-1; TRBD2 aligns across 10 bases. J lost 6 bases, V lost 0 bases, and 15 bases had no gene match. Germline values: CDR1 SGHRS, CDR2 YFSETQ. The CDR3 runs to 19 residues. The CDR3 is CASSLGGLAGVSLTNEQFF. The CDR3 DNA follows: TGCGCCAGCAGCTTGGGAGGTCTAGCGGGAGTATCCCTTACCAATGAGCAGTTCTTC.

The chain recombines TRBV5-6 with TRBJ1-4; D not resolved. The CDR3 loop spans 14 amino acids. Germline lookup yields CDR1 SGHDT and CDR2 YYEEEE. Between the trimmed V and J ends, which lost 1 base and 8 bases, there was a span of 12 bases. The DNA of the CDR3 is TGTGCCAGCAGCTTGCACTTGGAGCGGGAAAAACTGTTTTTT. It translates to CASSLHLEREKLFF.

The chain has TRBV28 and TRBJ1-2, with D maybe TRBD1 (5 bases). V shed 10 bases and J shed 4 bases, with 19 bases lying between them. The CDR3 spans 14 residues. Per the germline V gene, CDR1 is MDHEN and CDR2 is SYDVKM. This chain's CDR3 is CATPSGGGGYGYTF. DNA of the CDR3: TGTGCCACTCCCTCGGGGGGAGGAGGCTATGGCTACACCTTC.

The chain employs TRBV10-3 and TRBJ2-7; 8 bases are a match to TRBD1. CDR3 length equals 15 residues. From germline, CDR1 is ENHRY and CDR2 SYGVKD. V dropped 3 bases and J dropped 1; count of bases not matched to a gene: 5. The CDR3 here is CAISDPGQESYEQYF. The CDR3 nucleotides read TGTGCCATCAGTGATCCGGGACAGGAATCCTACGAGCAGTACTTC.

V and J are TRBV19 and TRBJ1-4, with D possibly matching TRBD1 (6 bases). This CDR3 has 15 residues. In germline, CDR1 is LNHDA, CDR2 SQIVND (reference sequence). Deletions cut 4 bases from V and 1 base from J, with 10 bases between. Here the CDR3 reads CASSTDRLTNEKLFF. CDR3 nucleotide sequence: TGTGCCAGTAGTACGGACAGACTAACTAATGAAAAACTGTTTTTT.

The rearrangement joins TRBV24-1 to TRBJ2-5; maybe TRBD2 (5 bases). Germline loops: CDR1 KGHDR, CDR2 SFDVKD. This CDR3 region has 15 residues. Trimming pared 6 bases from V and 2 bases from J, leaving 15 bases between. CDR3 protein: CATSRGGPRQETQYF. The DNA of the CDR3 is TGTGCCACCAGTCGTGGCGGGCCCCGGCAAGAGACCCAGTACTTC.

The chain uses TRBV4-2 and TRBJ2-2; TRBD2 matches 11 bases. Germline-derived CDR1 and CDR2 are LGHNA and YNFKEQ. This CDR3 spans 19 amino acids. V trimming: 0 bases; J trimming: 6 bases; junction bases outside the gene matches: 12. CDR3 nucleotide sequence: TGTGCCAGCAGCCAAGATCTGGTAGCGGGAGGGCCTTTATCCGGGGAGCTGTTTTTT. Encoded protein: CASSQDLVAGGPLSGELFF.

In this sample, this clone turned up once. V is TRBV10-3 and J is TRBJ2-3; tentatively, D is TRBD2 (5 bases). The CDR3 consists of 14 residues. V lost 3 bases and J 5 bases, leaving 12 bases between the germline ends. The V gene's germline CDR1 is ENHRY and CDR2 SYGVKD. CDR3 DNA: TGTGCCATCAGTGACCCTGGACTGGGAGATACGCAGTATTTT. Its protein is CAISDPGLGDTQYF.

The V and J genes are TRBV5-1 and TRBJ2-5, with 10 nucleotides matching TRBD1. V trimming: 3 bases; J trimming: 5 bases; junction bases outside the gene matches: 7. CDR1 is SGHRS, CDR2 YFSETQ, per germline. There are 15 residues in the CDR3. The DNA of the CDR3 is TGCGCCAGCAGCTGGGCCGGGACAGGGGTCGAGACCCAGTACTTC. This sequence encodes CASSWAGTGVETQYF.

The chain links TRBV6-2 or TRBV6-3 to TRBJ2-1; D might be TRBD1 (6 bases). V lost 4 bases and J lost 7, with 17 bases in between. The CDR3 consists of 15 residues. Germline V lookup: CDR1 MNHEY, CDR2 SVGEGT. The CDR3 region has the DNA TGTGCCAGCAGTTCCCCGGGACAAGGCCGGAATGAGCAGTTCTTC. It is translated as CASSSPGQGRNEQFF.

The genes are TRBV6-2 or TRBV6-3 and TRBJ2-1; TRBD2 aligns across 8 bases. V shed 6 bases, J shed 6 bases, and the junction held 10 bases outside the gene matches. The CDR3 has 15 amino acids. Per germline, CDR1 MNHEY and CDR2 SVGEGT. CDR3 amino acids: CASSPPAGALNEQFF. CDR3 nucleotides: TGTGCCAGCAGCCCCCCAGCGGGGGCCCTCAATGAGCAGTTCTTC.

The chain recombines TRBV18 with TRBJ2-5; 7 positions match TRBD1. The CDR3 is 17 residues long. The junction had 11 bases not matched to a gene; V was cut back by 3 bases and J by 1 base. Germline CDR1 is KGHSH and CDR2 is LQKENI. In DNA form, the CDR3 reads TGTGCCAGCTCACCGGCTACGACTTGGGACAGCCAAGAGACCCAGTACTTC. The encoded protein is CASSPATTWDSQETQYF.

This chain joins TRBV2 and TRBJ1-6, with a tentative D call TRBD1 (6 bases). This CDR3 region has 13 residues. Trimming removed 7 bases from V and 4 bases from J, with 8 bases in between. Germline CDR1 reads SNHLY; CDR2 reads FYNNEI. The DNA for the CDR3 is TGTGCCAGCATCCAGGGGTATAATTCACCCCTCCACTTT. This encodes CASIQGYNSPLHF.

The chain is built from TRBV6-5 and TRBJ1-1; no reliable D call. Trimming stripped 2 bases from V and 0 bases from J, with 10 bases between. The germline gives CDR1 MNHEY, CDR2 SVGAGI. The CDR3 length is 15 residues. CDR3 in DNA: TGTGCCAGCAGTTACCTACCAGACATGAACACTGAAGCTTTCTTT. Translation: CASSYLPDMNTEAFF.

The V and J genes are TRBV28 and TRBJ1-4, with D unresolved. CDR3 length: 13 amino acids. The V gene's germline CDR1 is MDHEN and CDR2 SYDVKM. The germline V and J ends were trimmed by 6 bases and 0 bases, with 5 bases remaining between them. CDR3 in DNA: TGTGCCAGCAGATCTTCAACTAATGAAAAACTGTTTTTT. It codes for CASRSSTNEKLFF.

The chain links TRBV29-1 to TRBJ1-1; 9 bases are shared with TRBD1. Losses at the gene ends were 7 bases for V and 5 bases for J; bases not matched to a gene: 8. The CDR3 has 13 residues. From germline, CDR1 is SQVTM and CDR2 ANQGSEA. The CDR3 here is CSARDRVGTEAFF. CDR3 sequence (DNA): TGCAGCGCGCGGGACAGGGTCGGAACTGAAGCTTTCTTT.

The V call is TRBV27, the J call TRBJ1-2; D remains ambiguous. Germline CDR1 and CDR2: MNHEY and SMNVEV (reference sequence). This CDR3 is built from 15 residues. V was clipped by 0 bases and J by 2 bases, with 10 bases between them. The CDR3 nucleotides read TGTGCCAGCAGTTTATCGATTGACGGGAACTATGGCTACACCTTC. It encodes CASSLSIDGNYGYTF.

This chain's CDR3 is CASSPGLGSNRYEQYF. CDR3 in DNA: TGTGCCAGCAGCCCGGGACTGGGGTCCAACCGCTACGAGCAGTACTTC. The chain uses TRBV5-8 and TRBJ2-7; weak D call: TRBD2 (6 bases). CDR1 SGHTS and CDR2 YDEGEE come from the germline V gene. The CDR3 runs to 16 residues. Trimming left V 4 bases short and J 3 bases short, with 20 bases between.

The chain is built from TRBV28 and TRBJ2-7; the D is unclear. Germline V gene sequence: CDR1 MDHEN, CDR2 SYDVKM. The CDR3 has 14 residues. V gave up 3 bases and J gave up 7 bases, with 16 bases separating them. This CDR3 reads CASSFSPAAREQYF. The DNA of the CDR3 is TGTGCCAGCAGTTTCTCTCCGGCGGCTAGGGAGCAGTACTTC.

The V gene is TRBV6-6, the J gene TRBJ2-3; TRBD2 is a possible D gene (5 bases). V was cut by 5 bases and J by 4 bases, with 22 bases left in between. Germline CDR1 is MNHNY and CDR2 is SVGAGI (reference sequence). The CDR3 loop spans 17 amino acids. As DNA, the CDR3 is TGTGCCAGCAGTCCTCGACCGGGGTCAGCCATCGCAGATACGCAGTATTTT. Amino acid sequence: CASSPRPGSAIADTQYF.

The chain couples TRBV9 to TRBJ2-7; TRBD2 agrees at 11 bases. The CDR3 contains 16 residues. V lost 0 bases and J lost 5; bases outside the gene matches: 7. CDR1 is SGDLS and CDR2 is YYNGEE in the germline V gene. The CDR3 DNA is TGTGCCAGCAGCGTAGGAACCTTAGCGGGAGGGGACGAGCAGTACTTC. This encodes CASSVGTLAGGDEQYF.

V usage is TRBV18 and J usage is TRBJ1-2; 12 nucleotides line up with TRBD1. This CDR3 contains 17 residues. Trimming cost V 3 bases and J 4 bases; bases outside gene matches: 9. The germline V gene encodes CDR1 KGHSH and CDR2 LQKENI. The CDR3 DNA follows: TGTGCCAGCTCACCCGACCGGGACAGGGGGCACCTCTATGGCTACACCTTC. As protein: CASSPDRDRGHLYGYTF. Full variable domain (outside the CDR3, taken from reference TRBV18 and TRBJ1-2): NAGVMQNPRHLVRRRGQEARLRCSPMKGHSHVYWYRQLPEEGLKFMVYLQKENIIDESGMPKERFSAEFPKEGPSILRIQQVVRGDSAAYFCASSPDRDRGHLYGYTFGSGTRLTVV.

This clone came up once. Here the CDR3 DNA reads TGTGCCAGCAGATTATTGGAAAAACTGTTTTTT. It translates to CASRLLEKLFF. J is TRBJ1-4 and V is TRBV6-5; D is unresolved. Germline loops: CDR1 MNHEY, CDR2 SVGAGI. The CDR3 totals 11 residues. Trimming took 6 bases from V and 8 from J, leaving 7 bases between them.

This clone showed up just once. This chain connects TRBV18 to TRBJ1-3, with 10 bases identical to TRBD1. The CDR3 has 15 residues. Germline V gene lookup returns CDR1 KGHSH and CDR2 LQKENI. V dropped 1 base and J dropped 6; count of bases not matched to a gene: 3. For the CDR3, the DNA is TGTGCCAGCTCACCACAGGGACAGGGGCCAAACACCATATATTTT. This codes for CASSPQGQGPNTIYF.

The chain uses TRBV5-6 and TRBJ2-7, with 10 bases that match TRBD2. Trimming at V came to 0 bases and at J to 4 bases, leaving 4 bases not matched to a gene. CDR3 length equals 15 residues. Germline V gene sequence: CDR1 SGHDT, CDR2 YYEEEE. The CDR3 here is CASSLVTSGTYEQYF. The CDR3 DNA is TGTGCCAGCAGCTTGGTTACTAGCGGGACATACGAGCAGTACTTC. Full variable domain (remainder filled in from reference TRBV5-6 and TRBJ2-7): DAGVTQSPTHLIKTRGQQVTLRCSPKSGHDTVSWYQQALGQGPQFIFQYYEEEERQRGNFPDRFSGHQFPNYSSELNVNALLLGDSALYLCASSLVTSGTYEQYFGPGTRLTVT.